One and the same sample provided the 8 T cell receptor beta chains below, sequenced in a study of T cells after yellow fever vaccination. TCRdb itself ran the 5' RACE reads through MiXCR, one entry per CDR3 protein. The table includes over 250,000 distinct CDR3 sequences, around 5.2% detected once. Sample: CD4+ T cells sorted from PBMCs, taken on the day of the yellow fever booster vaccination. The receptor source for this set is a man between 18 and 35 years old who received the YFV17D yellow fever vaccine.

The V gene is TRBV9, the J gene TRBJ2-5; 11 nucleotides agree with TRBD2. This CDR3 has 16 residues. The germline V gene encodes CDR1 SGDLS and CDR2 YYNGEE. The V gene end was trimmed by 2 bases and the J gene end by 1 base; junction bases not matched to a gene: 4. The chain's CDR3 is CASSVTTSGVQETQYF. DNA for the CDR3: TGTGCCAGCAGCGTTACGACTAGCGGGGTCCAAGAGACCCAGTACTTC.

This clonotype was counted a few times. The chain recombines TRBV7-2 with TRBJ2-7; 10 positions agree with TRBD2. Germline assignment: CDR1 SGHTA and CDR2 FQGNSA. The CDR3 consists of 17 residues. The V gene end was trimmed by 6 bases and the J gene end by 0 bases; junction bases not matched to a gene: 11. The chain's CDR3 is CASSLGASGGVSYEQYF. CDR3 in DNA: TGTGCCAGCAGTTTGGGAGCTAGCGGGGGTGTCTCCTACGAGCAGTACTTC.

The chain recombines TRBV20-1 with TRBJ2-7; a weak D match, TRBD2 (5 bases). Germline loops: CDR1 DFQATT, CDR2 SNEGSKA (reference sequence). This CDR3 is 12 amino acids long. V lost 3 bases and J lost 9, with 15 bases in between. The CDR3 DNA reads TGCAGTGCTAGTGGCGGGTACGCCCGGCAGTACGTC. Encoded protein: CSASGGYARQYV.

This clonotype occurred a few times. The chain employs TRBV5-1 and TRBJ2-1; TRBD1 matches at 8 bases. Looked up from germline, CDR1 is SGHRS and CDR2 is YFSETQ. Trimming took 4 bases from V and 2 from J; bases not matched to a gene: 8. CDR3 length equals 16 residues. CDR3 in DNA: TGCGCCAGCAGCGCTCTGACAGGGGTCCCCTACAATGAGCAGTTCTTC. Translation: CASSALTGVPYNEQFF.

This sequence joins TRBV6-2 or TRBV6-3 and TRBJ2-7; 12 positions match TRBD1. Unmatched junction bases numbered 7, after V lost 5 bases and J lost 5 bases. Germline CDR1 reads MNHEY; CDR2 reads SVGEGT. CDR3 size: 15 residues. CDR3 sequence (DNA): TGTGCCAGCAGTCACCCCGGGACAGGGGGCAACGAGCAGTACTTC. Its protein is CASSHPGTGGNEQYF.

This clonotype has a count of ten or more. This chain joins TRBV7-6 and TRBJ1-6; D is ambiguous. Trimming stripped 1 base from V and 5 bases from J, with 3 bases between. This CDR3 comprises 13 residues. Germline V CDR1 and CDR2: SGHVS, FNYEAQ. The CDR3 protein is CASSLEHNSPLHF. The CDR3 DNA is TGTGCCAGCAGCTTAGAACATAATTCACCCCTCCACTTT.

This clonotype turned up a few times. The chain links TRBV5-4 to TRBJ1-6, with a possible D match to TRBD1 (6 bases). The CDR3 loop spans 15 amino acids. The ends were cut back, 4 bases at V and 8 bases at J, with 16 bases in the middle. The germline V gene encodes CDR1 SGHNT and CDR2 YYREEE (reference sequence). This chain's CDR3 is CASSPLQGSDSPLHF. The CDR3 coding sequence is TGTGCCAGCAGCCCACTACAGGGATCCGATTCACCCCTCCACTTT.

This clonotype was seen once. This rearrangement joins TRBV12-3 or TRBV12-4 to TRBJ1-2; TRBD1 might be the D (6 bases). Between the trimmed V and J ends, which lost 8 bases and 8 bases, there was a span of 21 bases. CDR3 length: 14 residues. Written as DNA, the CDR3 is TGTGCCAGCGGGAGAAGGGCGGGGGCGAAAGGCTACACCTTC. Protein sequence: CASGRRAGAKGYTF.